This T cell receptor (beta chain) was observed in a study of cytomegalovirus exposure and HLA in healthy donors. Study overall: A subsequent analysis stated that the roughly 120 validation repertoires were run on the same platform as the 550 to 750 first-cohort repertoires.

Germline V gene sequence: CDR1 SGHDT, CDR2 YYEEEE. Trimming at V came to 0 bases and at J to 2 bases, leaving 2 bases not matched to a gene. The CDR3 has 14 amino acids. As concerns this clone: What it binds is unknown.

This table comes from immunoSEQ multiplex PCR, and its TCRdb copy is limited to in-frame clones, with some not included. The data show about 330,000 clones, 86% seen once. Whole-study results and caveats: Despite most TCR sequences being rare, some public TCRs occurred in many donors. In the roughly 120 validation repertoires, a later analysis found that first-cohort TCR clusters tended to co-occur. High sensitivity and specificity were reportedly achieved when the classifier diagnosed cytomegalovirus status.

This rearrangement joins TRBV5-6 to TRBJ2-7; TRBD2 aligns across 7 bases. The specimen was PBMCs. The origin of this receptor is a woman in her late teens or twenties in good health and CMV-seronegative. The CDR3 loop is CASSLAGGTYEQYF. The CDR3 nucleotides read TGTGCCAGCAGCTTGGCGGGAGGTACCTACGAGCAGTACTTC.